The sequence of this T cell receptor beta chain was determined in a study of CD8+ T cells in alopecia areata. Study details: Treated patients were dosed with oral tofacitinib, taking 5 to 10 mg twice daily.

TCR sequencing used cDNA made by reverse transcription of extracted RNA. TCRdb's copy holds only in-frame clones and misses some; the assay was immunoSEQ multiplex PCR. The sample has some 150,000 clones, around half seen once. The material was CD8+ T cells sorted from blood, obtained at week 0. This clonotype was sampled from a human donor with alopecia areata.

The CDR3 is CASSAGQGPSGANVLTF. CDR3 DNA sequence: TGTGCCAGCAGCGCCGGACAGGGTCCCTCTGGGGCCAACGTCCTGACTTTC. The chain couples TRBV9 to TRBJ2-6; TRBD1 matches 8 bases. Per germline, CDR1 SGDLS and CDR2 YYNGEE. The V segment lost 3 bases and the J segment 0 bases; nucleotides outside the gene matches: 5. The CDR3 length is 17 residues.